Detailed here is one TCR beta chain. No antigen is known for it. Described time point: persistent/refractory GD, antithyroid drugs over 5 years with positive TRAb. Making the TCR library involved RNA that had been extracted from PBMCs. CDR3 regions were amplified by Arm-PCR using iRepertoire HTBI primers to build TCR beta libraries. Each CDR3 protein gets one entry after TCRdb re-called the multiplex PCR reads with MiXCR. This table holds some 370,000 distinct CDR3 sequences, 23% found once. These data originate in a study of regulatory T cells in long-lasting Graves disease. Study-wide results and limits: Persistent disease exhibited a predilection for TRBV28, TRBJ1-2 and TRBJ2-5.

Trimming removed 1 base at V and 6 bases at J, with 21 bases between. Germline CDR1 is MNHEY and CDR2 is SVGAGI. This CDR3 spans 17 amino acids. This clonotype was obtained from a woman between 40 and 55 years old with Graves disease. Sequenced here: peripheral blood mononuclear cells (PBMCs), sampled when the disease was refractory, from a patient treated with antithyroid drugs. The J gene is TRBJ1-1, the V gene TRBV6-5, with a tentative D call TRBD1 (5 bases). CDR3 amino acids: CASSYYRFSMFVSEAFF. DNA for the CDR3: TGTGCCAGCAGTTACTACAGGTTTTCGATGTTCGTCTCTGAAGCTTTCTTT.